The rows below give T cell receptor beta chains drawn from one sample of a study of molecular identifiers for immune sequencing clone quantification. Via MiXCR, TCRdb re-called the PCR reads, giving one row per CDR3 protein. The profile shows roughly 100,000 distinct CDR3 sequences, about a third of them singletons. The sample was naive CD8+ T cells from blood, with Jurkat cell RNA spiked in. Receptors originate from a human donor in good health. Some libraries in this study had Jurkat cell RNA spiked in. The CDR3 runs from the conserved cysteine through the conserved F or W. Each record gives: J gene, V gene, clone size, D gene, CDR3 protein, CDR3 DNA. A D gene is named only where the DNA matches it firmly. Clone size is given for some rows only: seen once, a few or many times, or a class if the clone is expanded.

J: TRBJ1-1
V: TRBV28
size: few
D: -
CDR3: CASTLQGWSTEAFF
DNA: TGTGCCAGCACCTTACAGGGATGGAGCACTGAAGCTTTCTTT

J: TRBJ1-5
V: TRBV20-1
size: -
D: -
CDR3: CSGEGRGVGNQPQHF
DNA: TGCAGTGGAGAGGGCAGGGGCGTTGGCAATCAGCCCCAGCATTTT

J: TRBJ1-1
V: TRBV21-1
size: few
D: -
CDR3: CASSKETGDTEAFF
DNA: TGTGCCAGCAGCAAAGAGACGGGGGACACTGAAGCTTTCTTT

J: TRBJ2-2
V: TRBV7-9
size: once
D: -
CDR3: CASSSPPSGHGELFF
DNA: TGTGCCAGCAGCTCCCCCCCCTCAGGCCACGGGGAGCTGTTTTTT

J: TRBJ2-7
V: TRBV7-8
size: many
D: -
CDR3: CASSLGVGGNYEQYF
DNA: TGTGCCAGCAGCTTAGGAGTCGGGGGTAACTACGAGCAGTACTTC

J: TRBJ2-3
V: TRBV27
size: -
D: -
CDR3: CASSFEDSARDTQYF
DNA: TGTGCCAGCAGTTTTGAGGACAGTGCACGAGATACGCAGTATTTT

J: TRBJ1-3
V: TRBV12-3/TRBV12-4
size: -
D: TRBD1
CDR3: CASSIPGQSVPANTIYF
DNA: TGTGCCAGCAGTATACCGGGACAGAGCGTTCCCGCGAACACCATATATTTT

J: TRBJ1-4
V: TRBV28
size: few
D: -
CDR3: CASRNTGQLGREKLFF
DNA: TGTGCCAGCAGGAACACAGGGCAACTGGGTCGTGAAAAACTGTTTTTT

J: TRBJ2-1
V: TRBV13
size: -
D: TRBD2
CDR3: CASSFGLAGAYNEQFF
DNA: TGTGCCAGCAGCTTTGGACTAGCGGGAGCCTACAATGAGCAGTTCTTC

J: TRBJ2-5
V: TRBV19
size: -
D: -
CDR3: CASSPHPAGETQYF
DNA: TGTGCCAGTAGTCCTCACCCCGCCGGGGAGACCCAGTACTTC

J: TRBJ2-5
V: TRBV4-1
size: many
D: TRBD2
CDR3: CATSGTQETQYF
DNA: TGCGCCACTAGCGGGACACAAGAGACCCAGTACTTC

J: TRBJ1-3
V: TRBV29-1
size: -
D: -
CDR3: CSVQPDAGNTIYF
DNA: TGCAGCGTTCAGCCGGACGCTGGAAACACCATATATTTT

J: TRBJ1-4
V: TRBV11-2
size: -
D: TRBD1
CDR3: CASSLIPGQSNEKLFF
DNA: TGTGCCAGCAGCTTAATACCGGGACAGAGTAATGAAAAACTGTTTTTT

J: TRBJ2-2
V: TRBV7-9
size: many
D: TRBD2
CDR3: CASSQPVAGENTGELFF
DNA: TGTGCCAGCAGCCAGCCAGTAGCGGGGGAGAACACCGGGGAGCTGTTTTTT

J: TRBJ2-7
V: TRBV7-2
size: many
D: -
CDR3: CASSFWGYEQYF
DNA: TGTGCCAGCAGCTTTTGGGGGTACGAGCAGTACTTC

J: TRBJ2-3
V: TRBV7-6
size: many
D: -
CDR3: CASSLGGYTDTQYF
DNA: TGTGCCAGCAGCTTGGGGGGCTACACAGATACGCAGTATTTT

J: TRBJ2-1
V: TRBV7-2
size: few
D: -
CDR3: CASSEGFEQFF
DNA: TGTGCCAGCAGCGAGGGGTTTGAGCAGTTCTTC

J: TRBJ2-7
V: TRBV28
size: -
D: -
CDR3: CASSLRGIYEQYF
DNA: TGTGCCAGCAGTTTAAGAGGGATCTACGAGCAGTACTTC

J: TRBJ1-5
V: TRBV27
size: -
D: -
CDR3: CASSFGVLQPQHF
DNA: TGTGCCAGCAGTTTCGGGGTTCTCCAGCCCCAGCATTTT

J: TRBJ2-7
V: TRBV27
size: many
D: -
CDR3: CASSFRGSYEQYF
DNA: TGTGCCAGCAGTTTCCGGGGGTCCTACGAGCAGTACTTC

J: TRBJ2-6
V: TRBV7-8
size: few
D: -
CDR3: CASSPRTRVELSGANVLTF
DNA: TGTGCCAGCAGCCCGAGGACGAGGGTGGAGCTCTCTGGGGCCAACGTCCTGACTTTC

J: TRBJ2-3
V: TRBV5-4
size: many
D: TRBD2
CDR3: CASSPGTSAIGQYF
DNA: TGTGCCAGCAGCCCCGGGACTAGCGCCATCGGGCAGTATTTT

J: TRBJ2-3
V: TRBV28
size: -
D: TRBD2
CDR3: CASSIWREATDTQYF
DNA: TGTGCCAGCAGTATATGGCGGGAGGCTACAGATACGCAGTATTTT

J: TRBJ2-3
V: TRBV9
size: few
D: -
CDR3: CASSPNPDTQYF
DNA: TGTGCCAGCAGCCCCAACCCCGATACGCAGTATTTT

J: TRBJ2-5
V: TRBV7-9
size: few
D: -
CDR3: CASSFPRLQETQYF
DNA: TGTGCCAGCAGCTTCCCAAGGCTTCAAGAGACCCAGTACTTC

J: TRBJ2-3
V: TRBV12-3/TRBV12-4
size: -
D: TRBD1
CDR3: CASSLPRQGPGFGLDTQYF
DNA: TGTGCCAGCAGTTTACCGCGACAGGGGCCGGGCTTCGGGTTGGATACGCAGTATTTT

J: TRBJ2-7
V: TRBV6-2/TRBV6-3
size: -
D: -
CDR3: CASSYLPGSEQYF
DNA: TGTGCCAGCAGTTACCTTCCGGGGAGTGAGCAGTACTTC

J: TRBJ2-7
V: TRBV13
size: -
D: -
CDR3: CASSYSLSTGYEQYF
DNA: TGTGCCAGCAGCTATTCCCTGTCGACAGGCTACGAGCAGTACTTC

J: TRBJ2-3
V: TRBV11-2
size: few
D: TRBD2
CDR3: CASSSPAGARSADTQYF
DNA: TGTGCCAGCAGCTCACCAGCGGGAGCGCGTAGCGCAGATACGCAGTATTTT

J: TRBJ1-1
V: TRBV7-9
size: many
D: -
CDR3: CASSLGYRAASRSTEAFF
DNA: TGTGCCAGCAGCTTAGGCTACAGGGCGGCCTCTCGATCGACTGAAGCTTTCTTT

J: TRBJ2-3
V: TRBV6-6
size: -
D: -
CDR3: CASSYPNLKSDMQYF
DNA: TGTGCCAGCAGTTACCCTAACTTGAAGTCAGATATGCAGTATTTT